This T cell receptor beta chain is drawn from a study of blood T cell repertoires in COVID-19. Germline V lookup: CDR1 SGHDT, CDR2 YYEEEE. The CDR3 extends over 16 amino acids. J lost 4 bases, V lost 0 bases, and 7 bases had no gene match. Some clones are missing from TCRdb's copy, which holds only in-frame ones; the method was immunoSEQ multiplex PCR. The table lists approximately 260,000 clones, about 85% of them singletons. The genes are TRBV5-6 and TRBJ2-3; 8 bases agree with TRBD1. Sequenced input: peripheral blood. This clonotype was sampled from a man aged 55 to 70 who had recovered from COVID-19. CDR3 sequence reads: CASSLVYQGAADTQYF. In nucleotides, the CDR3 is TGTGCCAGCAGCTTGGTTTACCAGGGGGCCGCAGATACGCAGTATTTT.